This entry concerns a single T cell receptor (beta chain). Then a second PCR, running about 7 to 11 cycles, was carried out with a sample-barcoded 5' primer and a J-beta primer mix. TCRdb reprocessed the 5' RACE reads via MiXCR and lists one record per CDR3 protein. The table lists about 830,000 distinct CDR3 sequences, around 68% of them singletons, with 25% to 35% in the top ten. These data belong to a study of blood T cells in healthy people across ages. V lost 0 bases, J lost 1 base, and 7 bases stayed unmatched. Germline V gene data show CDR1 as MNHEY and CDR2 as SVGEGT. The CDR3 length is 17 residues.

The rearrangement joins TRBV6-2 or TRBV6-3 to TRBJ1-2; 8 bases agree with TRBD1. This sequence was found in a man in his thirties or forties in good health. The specimen was blood. The CDR3 coding sequence is TGTGCCAGCAGTTACTCGATGGACAGGGCCAATAACTATGGCTACACCTTC. Translation gives CASSYSMDRANNYGYTF.